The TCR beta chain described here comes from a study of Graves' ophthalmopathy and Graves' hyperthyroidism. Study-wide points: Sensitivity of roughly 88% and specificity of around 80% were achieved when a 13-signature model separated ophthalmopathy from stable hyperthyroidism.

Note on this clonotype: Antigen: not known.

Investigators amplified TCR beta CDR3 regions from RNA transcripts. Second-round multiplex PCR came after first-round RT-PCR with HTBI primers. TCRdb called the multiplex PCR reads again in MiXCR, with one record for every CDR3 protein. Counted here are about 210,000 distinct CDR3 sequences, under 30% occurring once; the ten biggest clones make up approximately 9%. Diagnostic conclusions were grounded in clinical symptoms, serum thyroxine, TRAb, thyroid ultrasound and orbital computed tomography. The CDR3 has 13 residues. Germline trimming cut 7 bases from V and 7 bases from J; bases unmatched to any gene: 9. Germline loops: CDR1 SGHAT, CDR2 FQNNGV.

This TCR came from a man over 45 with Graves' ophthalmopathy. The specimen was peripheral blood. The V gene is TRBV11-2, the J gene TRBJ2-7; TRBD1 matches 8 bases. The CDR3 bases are TGTGCCAGCATCCAGACAGGGGCGGAGGAGCAGTACTTC. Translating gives CASIQTGAEEQYF.